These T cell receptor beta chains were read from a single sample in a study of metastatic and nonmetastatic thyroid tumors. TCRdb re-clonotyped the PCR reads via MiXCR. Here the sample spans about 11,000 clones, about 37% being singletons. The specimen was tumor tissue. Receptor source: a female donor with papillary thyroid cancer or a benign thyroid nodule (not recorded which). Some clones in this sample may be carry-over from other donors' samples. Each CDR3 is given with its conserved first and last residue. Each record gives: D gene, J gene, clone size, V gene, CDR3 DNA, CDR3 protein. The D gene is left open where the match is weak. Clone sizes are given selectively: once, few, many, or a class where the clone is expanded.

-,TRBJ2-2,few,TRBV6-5,TGTGCCAGCAGTTACTCGGGTACAGCCGGGGAGCTGTTTTTT,CASSYSGTAGELFF
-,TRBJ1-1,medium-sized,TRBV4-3,TGCGCCAGCAGCCAAGATAGACAGATGAACACTGAAGCTTTCTTT,CASSQDRQMNTEAFF
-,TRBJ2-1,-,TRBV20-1,TGCAGTGCTCAGGACGGGCCCTACAATGAGCAGTTCTTC,CSAQDGPYNEQFF
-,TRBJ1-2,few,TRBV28,TGTGCCAGCAGTTTAAAACGCTATGGCTACACCTTC,CASSLKRYGYTF
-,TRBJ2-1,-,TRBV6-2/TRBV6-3,TGTGCCAGCAGTTACAAAGGTGGTGAGCAGTTCTTC,CASSYKGGEQFF
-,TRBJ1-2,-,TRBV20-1,TGCAGTGCTAGAGCTCCCGGTGACTATGGCTACACCTTC,CSARAPGDYGYTF
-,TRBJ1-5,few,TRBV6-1,TGTGCCAGCAGTGAAGCGCGCTGGGGGCCCCAGCATTTT,CASSEARWGPQHF
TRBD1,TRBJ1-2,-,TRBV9,TGTGCCAGCAGCGCTCCGGACAGGAGTGGCTACACCTTC,CASSAPDRSGYTF
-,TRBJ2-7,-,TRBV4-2,TGTGCCAGCAGCCAAGACGGACAGTCCTACGAGCAGTACTTC,CASSQDGQSYEQYF
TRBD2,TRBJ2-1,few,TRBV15,TGTGCCACCAGCCGAGAGACCGGGGGGGCGTCTAATGAGCAGTTCTTC,CATSRETGGASNEQFF
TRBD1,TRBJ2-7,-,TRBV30,TGTGCCTGGAGTGGACAGGGGCGATGGAACGAGCAGTACTTC,CAWSGQGRWNEQYF
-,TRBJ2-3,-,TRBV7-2,TGTGCCAGCAGCTTAGTTCTGGCAGATACGCAGTATTTT,CASSLVLADTQYF
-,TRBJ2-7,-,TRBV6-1,TGTGCCAGCAGCCTCACCTGGGAATACGAGCAGTACTTC,CASSLTWEYEQYF
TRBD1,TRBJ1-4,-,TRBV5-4,TGTGCCAGCAGCAATAACAGGGGGCTTGATGAAAAACTGTTTTTT,CASSNNRGLDEKLFF
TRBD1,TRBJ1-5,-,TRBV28,TGTGCCAGCAGTCCCGGGACAGGTAATCAGCCCCAGCATTTT,CASSPGTGNQPQHF
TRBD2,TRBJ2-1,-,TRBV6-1,TGTGCCAGCAGCCGGTCAGCGGGAGCCTACAATGAGCAGTTCTTC,CASSRSAGAYNEQFF
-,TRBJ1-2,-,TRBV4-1,TGCGCCAGCAGCCAAGATAATGCAGGGAGTAGCTATGGCTACACCTTC,CASSQDNAGSSYGYTF
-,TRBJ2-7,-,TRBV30,TGTGCCTACCGTCTGGACGAGCAGTACTTC,CAYRLDEQYF
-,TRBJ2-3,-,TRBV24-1,TGTGCCACCGCGGGGTCAGGAGATACGCAGTATTTT,CATAGSGDTQYF
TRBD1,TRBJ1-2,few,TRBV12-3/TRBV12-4,TGTGCCAGCAGTTGGGACAGGGAGGTTTATGGCTACACCTTC,CASSWDREVYGYTF
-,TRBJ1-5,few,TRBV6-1,TGTGCCAGCAGACAAGACAGTGGGGGCTACTATCAGCCCCAACATTTT,CASRQDSGGYYQPQHF
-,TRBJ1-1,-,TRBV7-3,TGTGCCAGCAGCTTAAACGGGATAAACACTGAAGCTTTCTTT,CASSLNGINTEAFF
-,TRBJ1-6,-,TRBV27,TGTGCCAGCAGTTTATCGGGGGAATATAATTCACCCCTCCACTTT,CASSLSGEYNSPLHF
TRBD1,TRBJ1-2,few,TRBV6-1,TGTGCCAGCCTGCCGGGACAGGGGGCCTATGGCTACACCTTC,CASLPGQGAYGYTF
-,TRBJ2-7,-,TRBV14,TGTGCCAGCAGCCAAGATCACGGACACCTCTACGAGCGGTACTTC,CASSQDHGHLYERYF
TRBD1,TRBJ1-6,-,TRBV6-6,TGTGCCAGCAGTTATTCCGGGACAGGGTCCTATAATTCACCCCTCCACTTT,CASSYSGTGSYNSPLHF
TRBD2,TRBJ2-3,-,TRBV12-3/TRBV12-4,TGTGCCAGCAGTTTTTTACTAGCGGGAACGGATACGCAGTATTTT,CASSFLLAGTDTQYF
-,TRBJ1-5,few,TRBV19,TGTGCCAGTAACCAGGGGTATAGCAATCAGCCCCAGCATTTT,CASNQGYSNQPQHF